This entry lists 27 T cell receptor beta chains sequenced from one sample in a study of cytomegalovirus exposure and HLA in healthy donors (dated by TCRdb to 2017 to 2019). The library was obtained by the immunoSEQ multiplex PCR assay. For the multiplex PCR, a mixture combining 60 forward primers for TCR Vbeta segments and 13 reverse primers for TCR Jbeta segments was used. Not all clones reach the TCRdb copy of this immuneACCESS table, which keeps in-frame sequences only. Checked studies attribute under half of the gap to unresolved V genes and leave the rest unexplained. The sample includes about 130,000 clones, with approximately 80% observed a single time. Of the sample, roughly 2.5% is held by the ten largest clones. Sequenced: PBMCs. These receptors originate from a boy between 2 and 10 years old in good health and CMV-seronegative.

This clone was observed a few times. The chain is built from TRBV6-5 and TRBJ1-1; the D gene is possibly TRBD1 (5 bases). V gave up 2 bases and J gave up 5 bases, with 9 bases separating them. This CDR3 spans 13 amino acids. The germline CDR1 and CDR2 sequences are MNHEY and SVGAGI. CDR3 bases: TGTGCCAGCAGTTACACCAGACAGACTGAAGCTTTCTTT. Its protein is CASSYTRQTEAFF.

The V and J genes are TRBV30 and TRBJ1-1; tentative D call: TRBD1 (5 bases). CDR1 and CDR2 from the germline V gene are GTSNPN and SVGIG (reference sequence). The CDR3 consists of 15 residues. V was shortened by 2 bases and J by 11 bases, with 24 bases between the two germline ends. CDR3 nucleotides: TGTGCCTGGAGTCCTCACAAGCCCGGGACTCGCGTTGCTTTCTTT. Translated, it gives CAWSPHKPGTRVAFF.

This sequence joins TRBV10-3 and TRBJ2-1, with TRBD2 matching over 8 bases. The CDR3 consists of 17 residues. Looked up from germline, CDR1 is ENHRY and CDR2 is SYGVKD. With V trimmed by 3 bases and J by 4 bases, 11 bases remained unmatched. The CDR3 spells CAISDPETSALYNEQFF. The CDR3 bases are TGTGCCATCAGTGACCCAGAGACTAGCGCGCTTTACAATGAGCAGTTCTTC.

The V gene is TRBV19, the J gene TRBJ2-2; possibly TRBD2 for D (7 bases). The CDR3 covers 16 residues. Per the germline V gene, CDR1 is LNHDA and CDR2 is SQIVND (reference sequence). V was pared by 6 bases and J by 4 bases, with 18 bases between. This CDR3 reads CASRFHRGAGTGELFF. CDR3 DNA: TGTGCCAGTAGATTCCACCGGGGGGCCGGCACCGGGGAGCTGTTTTTT.

This chain uses TRBV5-1 with TRBJ1-2; TRBD1 matches at 7 bases. The V and J ends lost 4 bases and 6 bases, in that order; junction bases with no gene match: 15. This CDR3 comprises 16 residues. Germline CDR1 and CDR2: SGHRS and YFSETQ. This chain's CDR3 is CASSQGGTVADDGYTF. The CDR3 bases are TGCGCCAGCAGCCAGGGGGGCACCGTCGCTGATGATGGCTACACCTTC. Combining the CDR3 with reference TRBV5-1 and TRBJ1-2 gives the whole variable domain KAGVTQTPRYLIKTRGQQVTLSCSPISGHRSVSWYQQTPGQGLQFLFEYFSETQRNKGNFPGRFSGRQFSNSRSEMNVSTLELGDSALYLCASSQGGTVADDGYTFGSGTRLTVV.

J is TRBJ1-2 and V is TRBV5-5, with 7 bases aligning to TRBD1. This CDR3 comprises 15 residues. Trimming at V came to 4 bases and at J to 3 bases, leaving 9 bases not matched to a gene. Germline V gene lookup returns CDR1 SGHKS and CDR2 YYEKEE (reference sequence). The CDR3 loop is CASSAAQGTYYGYTF. Written as DNA, the CDR3 is TGTGCCAGCAGCGCAGCACAGGGGACCTACTATGGCTACACCTTC. Filled out from reference TRBV5-5 and TRBJ1-2, the complete variable domain reads DAGVTQSPTHLIKTRGQQVTLRCSPISGHKSVSWYQQVLGQGPQFIFQYYEKEERGRGNFPDRFSARQFPNYSSELNVNALLLGDSALYLCASSAAQGTYYGYTFGSGTRLTVV.

This clone was observed a handful of times. The V and J genes are TRBV5-1 and TRBJ1-1; D uncertain. V dropped 4 bases and J dropped 1 base, with 11 bases sitting between them. This CDR3 contains 14 residues. In germline, CDR1 is SGHRS, CDR2 YFSETQ. The CDR3 DNA sequence: TGCGCCAGCAGCCCCGAAGCGGGGAACACTGAAGCTTTCTTT. It translates to CASSPEAGNTEAFF.

This chain connects TRBV27 to TRBJ1-2, with TRBD1 identical over 9 bases. V was pared by 5 bases and J by 4 bases, with 5 bases of the junction left unmatched. The germline gives CDR1 MNHEY, CDR2 SMNVEV (reference sequence). The CDR3 has 14 amino acids. The CDR3: CASSTETGGYGYTF. CDR3 bases: TGTGCCAGCAGTACCGAGACAGGGGGCTATGGCTACACCTTC.

The V gene is TRBV7-3, the J gene TRBJ2-3; 9 nucleotides match TRBD1. This CDR3 comprises 15 residues. Germline V CDR1 and CDR2: SGHTA, FQGTGA. The J segment lost 3 bases and the V segment lost 3 bases, leaving 4 bases of the junction unmatched. CDR3 residues: CASSLRQGGTDTQYF. CDR3 in DNA: TGTGCCAGCAGCTTGAGACAGGGGGGTACAGATACGCAGTATTTT.

This clone was counted a single time. The gene calls are TRBV6-1 and TRBJ2-1; perhaps TRBD1 as D (6 bases). This CDR3 spans 14 amino acids. Germline CDR1 MNHNS, CDR2 SASEGT. The germline V and J ends were trimmed by 4 bases and 4 bases, with 11 bases remaining between them. CDR3 loop: CASSVLQGYNEQFF. CDR3 in DNA: TGTGCCAGCAGTGTACTCCAGGGGTACAATGAGCAGTTCTTC.

The rearrangement uses TRBV6-4 and TRBJ2-3; 9 bases are a match to TRBD2. Germline V gene lookup returns CDR1 MRHNA and CDR2 SNTAGT. There are 15 residues in the CDR3. Trimming took 4 bases from V and 1 from J; bases not matched to a gene: 3. The CDR3 reads CASSVVAGGTDTQYF. DNA of the CDR3: TGTGCCAGCAGTGTAGTAGCGGGGGGCACAGATACGCAGTATTTT.

The rearrangement links TRBV9 to TRBJ1-2; D perhaps matches TRBD1 (6 bases). The V end lost 4 bases, the J end lost 10 bases, and 14 bases lay between the germline ends. There are 12 residues in the CDR3. The germline V gene has CDR1 SGDLS and CDR2 YYNGEE. CDR3 coding DNA: TGTGCCAGCAGCCCCCCGACAGGAGCCTACACCTTC. Protein sequence: CASSPPTGAYTF. Combining the CDR3 with reference TRBV9 and TRBJ1-2 gives the whole variable domain DSGVTQTPKHLITATGQRVTLRCSPRSGDLSVYWYQQSLDQGLQFLIQYYNGEERAKGNILERFSAQQFPDLHSELNLSSLELGDSALYFCASSPPTGAYTFGSGTRLTVV.

This clone was detected only a few times. The chain is built from TRBV7-2 and TRBJ2-7; 8 positions agree with TRBD2. Trimming took 5 bases from V and 2 from J; bases not matched to a gene: 11. Germline V CDR1 and CDR2: SGHTA, FQGNSA. The CDR3 length is 16 residues. CDR3 sequence (DNA): TGTGCCAGCAGCCCCCCCGGCGGGGGGTACCCCTACGAGCAGTACTTC. It specifies CASSPPGGGYPYEQYF.

In this sample, this clone turned up a few times. Other DNA sequences from this sample encode an identical CDR3 as well. This rearrangement joins TRBV30 to TRBJ1-2; D is perhaps TRBD1 (5 bases). Germline CDR1 and CDR2: GTSNPN and SVGIG (reference sequence). V was cut by 4 bases and J by 4 bases, with 10 bases left in between. The CDR3 is 12 residues long. CDR3 bases: TGTGCCTGGAACCCAGGGCGCTATGGCTACACCTTC. The encoded protein is CAWNPGRYGYTF.

The rearrangement uses TRBV29-1 and TRBJ2-3, with 7 bases identical to TRBD2. The CDR3 is 15 amino acids. CDR1 SQVTM and CDR2 ANQGSEA come from the germline V gene. V shed 6 bases and J 2 bases; nucleotides not matched to a gene: 11. CDR3 nucleotide sequence: TGCAGCGTCCCTGCCGGGCGGGAGTTCACAGATACGCAGTATTTT. It specifies CSVPAGREFTDTQYF.

The rearrangement links TRBV30 to TRBJ2-2, with a possible D match to TRBD2 (5 bases). This CDR3 comprises 11 residues. CDR1 GTSNPN and CDR2 SVGIG come from the germline V gene (reference sequence). V dropped 4 bases and J dropped 6 bases, with 6 bases sitting between them. CDR3 DNA: TGTGCCTGGACGGAGGCCGGGGAGCTGTTTTTT. Amino acids: CAWTEAGELFF. Together with reference TRBV30 and TRBJ2-2, the CDR3 gives the full variable domain: SQTIHQWPATLVQPVGSPLSLECTVEGTSNPNLYWYRQAAGRGLQLLFYSVGIGQISSEVPQNLSASRPQDRQFILSSKKLLLSDSGFYLCAWTEAGELFFGEGSRLTVL.

This clone was recorded a few times. The junction does not match germline at one end; this may be a read error. The chain carries TRBV7-7 and TRBJ2-1; 13 bases map to TRBD2. The CDR3 covers 16 residues. Germline CDR1 and CDR2: SSHAT and FNYEAQ (reference sequence). Here the CDR3 DNA reads TGTGCTAGCAGCTTATCGGGACTAGCGGGGTACAATGAGCAGTTCTTC. Protein sequence: CASSLSGLAGYNEQFF.

The chain is built from TRBV19 and TRBJ2-6; 9 bases are shared with TRBD1. The CDR3 contains 19 residues. Unmatched junction bases numbered 12, after V lost 5 bases and J lost 1 base. Germline V gene data show CDR1 as LNHDA and CDR2 as SQIVND (reference sequence). The CDR3 region has the DNA TGTGCCAGTAGTGCAGATCCGGGACAGGGTTTTTCTGGGGCCAACGTCCTGACTTTC. Translating it yields CASSADPGQGFSGANVLTF.

This chain connects TRBV19 to TRBJ1-5, with TRBD1 matching 9 bases. From germline, CDR1 is LNHDA and CDR2 SQIVND (reference sequence). This CDR3 has 16 amino acids. The V gene end was trimmed by 3 bases and the J gene end by 4 bases; junction bases not matched to a gene: 7. As DNA, the CDR3 is TGTGCCAGTAGTATCGTAACAGGGGGCCGAAATCAGCCCCAGCATTTT. Translation: CASSIVTGGRNQPQHF.

This chain uses TRBV21-1 with TRBJ1-1; the table's TRBD1 call for D was not verified on the DNA. TRBV21-1 is flagged as a pseudogene. This CDR3 comprises 12 residues. CDR3 coding DNA: TGTGCCAAAATTGACAGAAACACTGAAGCTTTCTTT. This translates into CAKIDRNTEAFF.

The genes are TRBV19 and TRBJ2-3; 8 bases fit TRBD1. Germline lookup yields CDR1 LNHDA and CDR2 SQIVND (reference sequence). This CDR3 comprises 16 residues. The trim removed 9 bases at V and 3 bases at J, leaving 14 bases unmatched. The CDR3 loop reads CASTASGTGSTDTQYF. The CDR3 DNA follows: TGTGCCAGCACAGCGTCCGGGACAGGTTCGACAGATACGCAGTATTTT.

J is TRBJ2-7 and V is TRBV19, with a weak D call TRBD2 (6 bases). Germline-derived CDR1 and CDR2 are LNHDA and SQIVND (reference sequence). The CDR3 runs 15 residues. V lost 1 base and J lost 0, with 10 bases in between. The CDR3 protein is CASSIGRDSSYEQYF. DNA for the CDR3: TGTGCCAGTAGTATAGGACGGGACTCCTCCTACGAGCAGTACTTC. The variable domain in full, completed from reference TRBV19 and TRBJ2-7, reads DGGITQSPKYLFRKEGQNVTLSCEQNLNHDAMYWYRQDPGQGLRLIYYSQIVNDFQKGDIAEGYSVSREKKESFPLTVTSAQKNPTAFYLCASSIGRDSSYEQYFGPGTRLTVT.

This CDR3 reads CASSLSPSGRVDEQFF. The CDR3, as DNA: TGTGCCAGCAGCTTGTCGCCTAGCGGGAGGGTTGATGAGCAGTTCTTC. The chain carries TRBV5-4 and TRBJ2-1; 12 nucleotides agree with TRBD2. Germline assignment: CDR1 SGHNT and CDR2 YYREEE (reference sequence). The CDR3 is 16 residues long. The J segment lost 8 bases and the V segment lost 1 base, leaving 7 bases of the junction unmatched.

V gene TRBV6-4 combines with J gene TRBJ2-1; 7 nucleotides agree with TRBD2. CDR3 length equals 16 residues. V lost 0 bases and J lost 6; bases outside the gene matches: 8. Germline CDR1 and CDR2: MRHNA and SNTAGT. The CDR3: CASSDSEAGEVNEQFF. Here the CDR3 DNA reads TGTGCCAGCAGTGACTCTGAGGCGGGAGAGGTCAATGAGCAGTTCTTC.

This clone turned up a few times. This sample includes further DNA sequences coding for the same CDR3. The chain combines TRBV6-4 with TRBJ2-3; 10 positions match TRBD2. V gave up 2 bases and J gave up 2 bases; unmatched junction bases: 1. Germline V gives CDR1 MRHNA, CDR2 SNTAGT. The CDR3 totals 15 residues. The CDR3 DNA is TGTGCCAGCAGTGACAGCGGGAGGGCCACAGATACGCAGTATTTT. Protein sequence: CASSDSGRATDTQYF.

This chain uses TRBV2 with TRBJ2-1, with 7 bases fitting TRBD1. After removal of 5 bases from V and 3 bases from J, the junction contained 1 base not matched to a gene. The CDR3 sequence is 13 residues long. From germline, CDR1 is SNHLY and CDR2 FYNNEI. The CDR3, as DNA: TGTGCCAGCAGTCGGGACAGCTACAATGAGCAGTTCTTC. It yields the protein CASSRDSYNEQFF.

This chain joins TRBV5-1 and TRBJ1-1; 7 nucleotides agree with TRBD1. V lost 5 bases to trimming and J lost 2 bases; unmatched junction nucleotides: 6. The CDR3 sequence is 14 residues long. In germline, CDR1 is SGHRS, CDR2 YFSETQ. The CDR3 reads CASRTGQANTEAFF. CDR3 bases: TGCGCCAGCAGGACAGGACAGGCCAACACTGAAGCTTTCTTT.